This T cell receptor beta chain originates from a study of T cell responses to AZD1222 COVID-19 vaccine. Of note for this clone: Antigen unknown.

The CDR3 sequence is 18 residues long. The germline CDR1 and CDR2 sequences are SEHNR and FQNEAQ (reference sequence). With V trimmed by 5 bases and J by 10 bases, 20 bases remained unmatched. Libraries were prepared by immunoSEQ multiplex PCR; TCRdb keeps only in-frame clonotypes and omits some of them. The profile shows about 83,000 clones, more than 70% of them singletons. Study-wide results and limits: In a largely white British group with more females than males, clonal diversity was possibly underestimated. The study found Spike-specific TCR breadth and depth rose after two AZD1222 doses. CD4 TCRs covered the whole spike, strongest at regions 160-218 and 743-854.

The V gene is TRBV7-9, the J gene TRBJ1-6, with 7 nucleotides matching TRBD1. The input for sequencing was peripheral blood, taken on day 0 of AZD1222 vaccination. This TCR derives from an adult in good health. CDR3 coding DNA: TGTGCCAGCAGCCTCCGGACACAGGGAGGGGGCTATGGCTCACCCCTCCACTTT. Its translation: CASSLRTQGGGYGSPLHF.